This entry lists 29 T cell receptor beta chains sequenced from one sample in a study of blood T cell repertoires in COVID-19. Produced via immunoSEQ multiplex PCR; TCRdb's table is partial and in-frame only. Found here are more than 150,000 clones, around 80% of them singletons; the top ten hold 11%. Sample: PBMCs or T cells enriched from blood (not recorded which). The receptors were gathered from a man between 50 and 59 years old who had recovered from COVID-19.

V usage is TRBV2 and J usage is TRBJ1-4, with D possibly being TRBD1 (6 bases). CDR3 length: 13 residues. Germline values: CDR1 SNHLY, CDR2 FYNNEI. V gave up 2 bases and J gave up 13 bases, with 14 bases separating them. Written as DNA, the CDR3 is TGTGCCAGCAGTGAAAGACTCGGACAGTCACTGTTTTTT. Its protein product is CASSERLGQSLFF.

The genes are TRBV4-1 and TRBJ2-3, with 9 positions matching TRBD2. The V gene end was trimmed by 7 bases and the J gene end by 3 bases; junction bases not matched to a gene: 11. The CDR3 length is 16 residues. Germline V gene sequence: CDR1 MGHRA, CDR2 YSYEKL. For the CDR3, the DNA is TGCGCCAGCAACAAAGCGGGGGGTGGTCGGACAGATACGCAGTATTTT. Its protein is CASNKAGGGRTDTQYF.

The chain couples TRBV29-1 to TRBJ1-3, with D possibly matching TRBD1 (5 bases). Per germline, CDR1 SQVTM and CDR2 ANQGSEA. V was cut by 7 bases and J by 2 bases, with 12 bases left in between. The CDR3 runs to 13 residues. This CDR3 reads CSGGRGPGNTIYF. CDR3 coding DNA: TGCAGCGGAGGGAGGGGACCTGGAAACACCATATATTTT.

The CDR3: CSVDRMKGTEAFF. The CDR3 DNA sequence: TGCAGCGTGGACAGGATGAAGGGAACTGAAGCTTTCTTT. The rearrangement links TRBV29-1 to TRBJ1-1; 7 nucleotides align to TRBD1. The CDR3 is 13 amino acids. CDR1 is SQVTM, CDR2 ANQGSEA, per germline. The J segment lost 5 bases and the V segment lost 6 bases, leaving 9 bases of the junction unmatched.

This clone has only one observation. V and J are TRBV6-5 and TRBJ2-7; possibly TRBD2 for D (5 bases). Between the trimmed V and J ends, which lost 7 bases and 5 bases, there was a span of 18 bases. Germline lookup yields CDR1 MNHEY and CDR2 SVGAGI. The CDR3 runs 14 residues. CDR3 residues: CASTRLTRAHEQYF. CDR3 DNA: TGTGCCAGCACTAGATTAACTAGGGCCCACGAGCAGTACTTC.

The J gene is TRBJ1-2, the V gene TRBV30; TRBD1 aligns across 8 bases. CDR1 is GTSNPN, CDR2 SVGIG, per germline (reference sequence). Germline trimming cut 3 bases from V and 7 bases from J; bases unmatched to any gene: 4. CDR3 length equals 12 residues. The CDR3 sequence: CAWRTGAGGYTF. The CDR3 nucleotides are TGTGCCTGGAGGACAGGGGCGGGTGGCTACACCTTC.

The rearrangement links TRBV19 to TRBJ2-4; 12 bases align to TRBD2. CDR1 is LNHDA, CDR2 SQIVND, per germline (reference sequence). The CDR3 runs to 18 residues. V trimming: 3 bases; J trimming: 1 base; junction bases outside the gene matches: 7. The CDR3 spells CASSIPPGLAGAKNIQYF. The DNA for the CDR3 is TGTGCCAGTAGTATCCCGCCCGGACTAGCGGGGGCCAAAAACATTCAGTACTTC. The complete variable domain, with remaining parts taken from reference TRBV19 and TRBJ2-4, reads DGGITQSPKYLFRKEGQNVTLSCEQNLNHDAMYWYRQDPGQGLRLIYYSQIVNDFQKGDIAEGYSVSREKKESFPLTVTSAQKNPTAFYLCASSIPPGLAGAKNIQYFGAGTRLSVL.

CDR3 bases: TGTGCCAGCAGCACCGGCAGGTCCGATTCACCCCTCCACTTT. It translates to CASSTGRSDSPLHF. The chain joins TRBV2 to TRBJ1-6; D gene ambiguous. Trimming pared 6 bases from V and 8 bases from J, leaving 14 bases between. This CDR3 is 14 amino acids long. The germline CDR1 and CDR2 sequences are SNHLY and FYNNEI. Full variable domain (remainder filled in from reference TRBV2 and TRBJ1-6): EPEVTQTPSHQVTQMGQEVILRCVPISNHLYFYWYRQILGQKVEFLVSFYNNEISEKSEIFDDQFSVERPDGSNFTLKIRSTKLEDSAMYFCASSTGRSDSPLHFGNGTRLTVT.

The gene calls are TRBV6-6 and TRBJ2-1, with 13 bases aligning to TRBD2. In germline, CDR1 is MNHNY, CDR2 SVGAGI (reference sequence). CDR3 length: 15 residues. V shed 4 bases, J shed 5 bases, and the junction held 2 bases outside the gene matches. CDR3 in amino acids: CASSSGLAGDNEQFF. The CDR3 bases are TGTGCCAGCAGTTCAGGACTAGCGGGAGACAATGAGCAGTTCTTC.

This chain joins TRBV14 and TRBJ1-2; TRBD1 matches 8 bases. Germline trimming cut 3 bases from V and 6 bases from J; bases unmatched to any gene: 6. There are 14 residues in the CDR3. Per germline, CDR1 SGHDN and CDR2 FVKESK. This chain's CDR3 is CASSHSGQADGYTF. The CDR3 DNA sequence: TGTGCCAGCAGCCATTCGGGACAGGCGGATGGCTACACCTTC.

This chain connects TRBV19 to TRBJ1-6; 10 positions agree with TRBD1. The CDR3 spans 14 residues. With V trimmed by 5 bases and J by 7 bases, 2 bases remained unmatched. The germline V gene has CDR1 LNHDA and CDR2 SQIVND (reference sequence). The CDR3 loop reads CASSGDRGNSPLHF. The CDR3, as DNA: TGTGCCAGTAGTGGGGACAGGGGAAATTCACCCCTCCACTTT.

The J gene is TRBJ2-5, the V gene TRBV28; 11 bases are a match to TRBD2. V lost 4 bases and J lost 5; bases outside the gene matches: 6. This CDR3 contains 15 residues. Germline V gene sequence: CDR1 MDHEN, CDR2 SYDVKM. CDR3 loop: CASSSPSSGGETQYF. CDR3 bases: TGTGCCAGCAGTTCGCCCTCTAGCGGGGGGGAGACCCAGTACTTC.

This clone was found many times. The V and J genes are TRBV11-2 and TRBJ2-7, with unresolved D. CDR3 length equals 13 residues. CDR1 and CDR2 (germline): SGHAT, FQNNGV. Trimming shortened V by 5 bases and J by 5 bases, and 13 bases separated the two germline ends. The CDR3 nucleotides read TGTGCCAGCAGCCTCATTGGGCAAAACGAGCAGTACTTC. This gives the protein CASSLIGQNEQYF.

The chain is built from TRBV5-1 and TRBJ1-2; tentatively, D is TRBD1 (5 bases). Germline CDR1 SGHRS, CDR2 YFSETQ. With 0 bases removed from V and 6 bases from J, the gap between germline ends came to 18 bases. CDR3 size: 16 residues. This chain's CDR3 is CASSLAREGSLHGYTF. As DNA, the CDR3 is TGCGCCAGCAGCTTGGCACGGGAGGGGAGCCTCCATGGCTACACCTTC.

CDR3 bases: TGTGCCAGCAGCTTTCCCAGGGGATTAACCGGGGAGCTGTTTTTT. Translation gives CASSFPRGLTGELFF. V is TRBV11-1 and J is TRBJ2-2; a weak D match, TRBD1 (6 bases). Germline V lookup: CDR1 SGHAT, CDR2 FQDESV (reference sequence). Trimming took 3 bases from V and 5 from J, leaving 13 bases between them. The CDR3 loop spans 15 amino acids.

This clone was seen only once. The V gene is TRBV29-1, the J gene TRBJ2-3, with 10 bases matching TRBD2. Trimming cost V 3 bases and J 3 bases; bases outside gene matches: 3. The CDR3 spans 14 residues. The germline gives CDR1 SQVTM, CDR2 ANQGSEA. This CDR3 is CSVELAGVTDTQYF. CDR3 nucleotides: TGCAGCGTTGAGCTAGCGGGAGTGACAGATACGCAGTATTTT.

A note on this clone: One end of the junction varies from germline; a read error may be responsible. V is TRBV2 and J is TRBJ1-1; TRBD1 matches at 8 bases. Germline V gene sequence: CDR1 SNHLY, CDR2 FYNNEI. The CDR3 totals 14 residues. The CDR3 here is CASSERTGNPEAFF. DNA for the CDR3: TGTGCCAGCAGTGAACGGACAGGGAACCCTGAAGCTTTCTTT.

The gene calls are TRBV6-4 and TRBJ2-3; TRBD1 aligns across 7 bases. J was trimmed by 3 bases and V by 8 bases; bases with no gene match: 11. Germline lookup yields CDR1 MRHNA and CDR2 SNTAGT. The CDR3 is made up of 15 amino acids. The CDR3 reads CASPAGQVRTDTQYF. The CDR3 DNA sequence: TGTGCCAGCCCGGCCGGACAGGTAAGGACAGATACGCAGTATTTT.

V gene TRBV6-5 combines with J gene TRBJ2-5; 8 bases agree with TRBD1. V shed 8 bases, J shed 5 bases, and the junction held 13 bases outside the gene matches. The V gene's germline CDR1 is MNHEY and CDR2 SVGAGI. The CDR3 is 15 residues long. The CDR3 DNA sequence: TGTGCCAGCCAGTCTACTTCAGGGGGCTGGGAGACCCAGTACTTC. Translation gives CASQSTSGGWETQYF.

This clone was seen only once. The CDR3 sequence: CASSIGGTGANYGYTF. CDR3 nucleotide sequence: TGTGCCAGTAGTATAGGCGGGACAGGTGCTAACTATGGCTACACCTTC. The chain links TRBV19 to TRBJ1-2; 8 nucleotides line up with TRBD1. Germline CDR1 and CDR2: LNHDA and SQIVND (reference sequence). Unmatched junction bases numbered 4, after V lost 1 base and J lost 0 bases. The CDR3 is made up of 16 amino acids.

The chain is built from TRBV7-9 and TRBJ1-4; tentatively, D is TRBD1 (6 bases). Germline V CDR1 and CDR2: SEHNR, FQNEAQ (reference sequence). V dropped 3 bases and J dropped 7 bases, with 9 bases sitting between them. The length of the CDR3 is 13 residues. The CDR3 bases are TGTGCCAGCAGCTTGCAGGGGCGTGAAAAACTGTTTTTT. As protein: CASSLQGREKLFF.

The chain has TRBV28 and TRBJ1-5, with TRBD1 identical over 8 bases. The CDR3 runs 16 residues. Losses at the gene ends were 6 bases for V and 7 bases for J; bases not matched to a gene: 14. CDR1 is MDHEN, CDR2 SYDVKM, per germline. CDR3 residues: CASSPPGGQGAQPQHF. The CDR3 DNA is TGTGCCAGCAGCCCCCCCGGCGGGCAGGGGGCCCAGCCCCAGCATTTT.

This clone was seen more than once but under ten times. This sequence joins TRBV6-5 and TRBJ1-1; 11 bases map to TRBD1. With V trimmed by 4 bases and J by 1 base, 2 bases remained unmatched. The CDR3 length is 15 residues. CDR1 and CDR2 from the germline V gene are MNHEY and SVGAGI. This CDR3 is CASSWGQGENTEAFF. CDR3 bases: TGTGCCAGCAGTTGGGGACAGGGGGAGAACACTGAAGCTTTCTTT.

The CDR3 bases are TGTGCCAGCAGCTTGGTACAGGGTAATTCACCCCTCCACTTT. Encoded protein: CASSLVQGNSPLHF. V usage is TRBV7-3 and J usage is TRBJ1-6; perhaps TRBD1 as D (6 bases). The germline V and J ends were trimmed by 3 bases and 6 bases, with 9 bases remaining between them. Germline loops: CDR1 SGHTA, CDR2 FQGTGA. The length of the CDR3 is 14 residues.

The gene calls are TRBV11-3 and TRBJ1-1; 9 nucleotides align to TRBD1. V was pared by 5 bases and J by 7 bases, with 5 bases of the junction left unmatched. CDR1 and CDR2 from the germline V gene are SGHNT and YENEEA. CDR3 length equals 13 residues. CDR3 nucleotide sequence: TGTGCCAGCAGCCTGGGACAGGGAGATGAAGCTTTCTTT. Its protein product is CASSLGQGDEAFF.

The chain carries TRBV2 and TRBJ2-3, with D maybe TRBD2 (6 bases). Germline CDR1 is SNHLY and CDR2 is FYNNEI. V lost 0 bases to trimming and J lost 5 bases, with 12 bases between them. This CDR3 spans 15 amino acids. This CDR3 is CASSEAWGVGDTQYF. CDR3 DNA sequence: TGTGCCAGCAGTGAAGCCTGGGGGGTAGGAGATACGCAGTATTTT.

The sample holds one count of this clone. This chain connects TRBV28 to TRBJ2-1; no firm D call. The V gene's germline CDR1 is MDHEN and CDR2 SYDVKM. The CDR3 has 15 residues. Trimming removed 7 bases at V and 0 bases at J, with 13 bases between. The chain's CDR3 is CASTDSQSSYNEQFF. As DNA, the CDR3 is TGTGCCAGCACAGATAGCCAGAGCTCCTACAATGAGCAGTTCTTC. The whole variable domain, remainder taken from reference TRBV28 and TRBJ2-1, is DVKVTQSSRYLVKRTGEKVFLECVQDMDHENMFWYRQDPGLGLRLIYFSYDVKMKEKGDIPEGYSVSREKKERFSLILESASTNQTSMYLCASTDSQSSYNEQFFGPGTRLTVL.

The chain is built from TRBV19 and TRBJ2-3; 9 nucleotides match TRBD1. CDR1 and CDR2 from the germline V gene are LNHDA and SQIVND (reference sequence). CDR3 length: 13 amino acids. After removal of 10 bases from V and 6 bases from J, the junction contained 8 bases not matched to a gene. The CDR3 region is CATGDRAGDTQYF. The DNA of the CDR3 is TGTGCCACCGGGGACAGGGCCGGGGATACGCAGTATTTT.

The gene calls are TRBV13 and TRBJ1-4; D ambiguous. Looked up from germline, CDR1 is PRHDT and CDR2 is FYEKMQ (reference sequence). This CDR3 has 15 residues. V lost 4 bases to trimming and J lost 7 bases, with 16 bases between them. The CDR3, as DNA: TGTGCCAGCAGCTCCTCCGGTCAGCTAGGTGAAAAACTGTTTTTT. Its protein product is CASSSSGQLGEKLFF.